This note documents a single T cell receptor beta chain sequence. Its antigen is currently unknown. The entry originates in a study of a mutant IDH1 vaccine in newly diagnosed glioma. CDR1 is KGHSH, CDR2 LQKENI, per germline. The ends were cut back, 1 base at V and 6 bases at J, with 13 bases in the middle. This CDR3 spans 14 amino acids. The table came from immunoSEQ multiplex PCR; TCRdb's copy has only in-frame clones and leaves some out. The table includes fewer than 65,000 clones, under 90% detected once. Noted time point: week 11, during vaccination. Vaccination comprised doses that each held 300 ug of mutant IDH1 20-mer peptide, plus topical imiquimod.

This rearrangement joins TRBV18 to TRBJ2-7, with a possible D match to TRBD1 (5 bases). The clonotype originates from a man in his forties or fifties with glioma. Here the sequenced sample was PBMCs, taken from a glioma patient whose treatment included an IDH1 peptide vaccine. DNA of the CDR3: TGTGCCAGCTCACCACTTACCAGGGAAGGCGAGCAGTACTTC. Amino acids: CASSPLTREGEQYF.